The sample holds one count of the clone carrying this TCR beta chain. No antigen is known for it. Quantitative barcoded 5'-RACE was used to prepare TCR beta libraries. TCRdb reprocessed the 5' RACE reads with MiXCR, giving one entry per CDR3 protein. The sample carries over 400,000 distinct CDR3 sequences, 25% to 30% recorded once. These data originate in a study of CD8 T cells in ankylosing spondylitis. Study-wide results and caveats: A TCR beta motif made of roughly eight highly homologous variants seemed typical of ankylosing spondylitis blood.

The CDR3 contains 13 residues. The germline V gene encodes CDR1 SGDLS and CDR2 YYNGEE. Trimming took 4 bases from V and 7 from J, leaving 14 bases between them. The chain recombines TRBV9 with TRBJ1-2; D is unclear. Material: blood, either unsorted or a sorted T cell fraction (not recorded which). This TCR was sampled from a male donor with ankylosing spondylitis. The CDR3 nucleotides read TGTGCCAGCAGCACCCGGGGAGGGCCTGGCTACACCTTC. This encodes CASSTRGGPGYTF.